This passage covers 8 T cell receptor beta chains from one sample sequenced in a study of cytomegalovirus exposure and HLA in healthy donors. It was with 60 Vbeta and 13 Jbeta primers that the PCR ran. Assay used: immunoSEQ multiplex PCR; TCRdb lists only in-frame clones, some missing. The data show about 240,000 clones, over 70% seen once. The sample comprised PBMCs. The receptors shown here come from a woman in her sixties in good health and CMV-seropositive.

The rearrangement uses TRBV29-1 and TRBJ2-7; TRBD1 matches at 7 bases. The germline CDR1 and CDR2 sequences are SQVTM and ANQGSEA. The ends lost 2 bases at V and 6 bases at J; junction bases unmatched: 7. The CDR3 length is 13 residues. CDR3 sequence reads: CSVERQGLGEQYF. For the CDR3, the DNA is TGCAGCGTTGAAAGACAGGGTTTAGGCGAGCAGTACTTC.

This clone was detected once. V gene TRBV27 combines with J gene TRBJ2-1, with 12 bases lining up with TRBD2. The CDR3 totals 15 residues. Unmatched junction bases numbered 7, after V lost 6 bases and J lost 7 bases. Germline V gives CDR1 MNHEY, CDR2 SMNVEV (reference sequence). The CDR3, as DNA: TGTGCCAGCAGCTTCCTAGCGGGAGGGGGGAATGAGCAGTTCTTC. Encoded protein: CASSFLAGGGNEQFF.

V and J are TRBV21-1 and TRBJ2-5; the table names TRBD2, a call not compared with the DNA. TRBV21-1 is recorded as a pseudogene. The CDR3 has 16 residues. The CDR3 DNA sequence: TGTGCCAGCAGCCCAGCGGGAGGGAGTTGCCCAGAGACCCAGTACTTC. Its protein product is CASSPAGGSCPETQYF.

V usage is TRBV28 and J usage is TRBJ1-1; tentatively, D is TRBD1 (5 bases). Per germline, CDR1 MDHEN and CDR2 SYDVKM. Deletions cut 2 bases from V and 1 base from J, with 11 bases between. The CDR3 runs 15 residues. The CDR3 coding sequence is TGTGCCAGCAGTTTACTCTTCCAGGGGAACACTGAAGCTTTCTTT. It encodes CASSLLFQGNTEAFF.

CDR3 nucleotide sequence: TGTGCCATCAGCGGGGGAGGCAGGAACACTGAAGCTTTCTTT. This gives the protein CAISGGGRNTEAFF. This sequence joins TRBV10-3 and TRBJ1-1, with D possibly TRBD1 on 5 matching bases. CDR1 is ENHRY and CDR2 is SYGVKD in the germline V gene. V lost 6 bases and J 1 base, leaving 12 bases between the germline ends. This CDR3 comprises 14 residues.

The genes are TRBV28 and TRBJ1-1; unclear D gene. CDR3 length: 12 residues. In germline, CDR1 is MDHEN, CDR2 SYDVKM. V dropped 5 bases and J dropped 3 bases, with 7 bases sitting between them. The CDR3 here is CASSQRDTEAFF. The CDR3, as DNA: TGTGCCAGCAGTCAGCGGGACACTGAAGCTTTCTTT.

This chain connects TRBV9 to TRBJ2-1, with a tentative D call TRBD1 (6 bases). Germline CDR1 and CDR2: SGDLS and YYNGEE. The CDR3 totals 13 residues. The V end was cut by 2 bases, the J end by 13 bases, with 16 bases between. CDR3 amino acids: CASSVTQTGFQFF. CDR3 nucleotide sequence: TGTGCCAGCAGCGTCACACAGACAGGCTTCCAGTTCTTC.

V usage is TRBV9 and J usage is TRBJ2-7; TRBD2 might be the D (5 bases). The V and J ends lost 3 bases and 6 bases respectively, with 10 bases between them. This CDR3 comprises 12 residues. CDR1 is SGDLS and CDR2 is YYNGEE in the germline V gene. This CDR3 is CASSADYGEQYF. The CDR3 coding sequence is TGTGCCAGCAGCGCCGACTACGGCGAGCAGTACTTC.